This TCR beta chain was identified in a study of blood T cell repertoires in COVID-19 (dated by TCRdb to about 2020). Study-wide context: Samples covering the acute and convalescent phases of COVID-19 were provided by collaborators in the United States, Italy and Spain. Samples came from the ongoing ImmuneRACE study (first 160 participants) plus 1,254 subjects from 6 global collaborators. The repertoires were released in a freely available public database intended as a resource for research on the immune response to SARS-CoV-2. The prospective study material was composed of cDNA or gDNA derived from T cells, B-cell-depleted T cells, or PBMCs. The dataset comprised deeply sampled blood TCRbeta repertoires from subjects exposed to, actively infected with, or recovered from COVID-19. Nearly every sample came with metadata listing a de-identified subject ID, COVID-19 status, age in years and sex. Where HLA class I and class II types were available, the types were taken from metadata supplied by the sample provider, not from assay-based typing. Results the study describes overall, beyond this receptor: The quantity of clinical and demographic metadata differed by source and by participant and was supplied without curation.

The germline V gene sets CDR1 to SQVTM and CDR2 to ANQGSEA. CDR3 length: 13 amino acids, cysteine to phenylalanine. Here the CDR3 DNA is all that survives: 39 bases in frame from base 1. Clipping removes 6 bases from V and 6 bases from J, with 8 as the unmatched junction base count. On this clone: The specificity of this receptor is unknown. It has no much larger one-base neighbor in the sample; base qualities were not kept.

TCRbeta CDR3 regions were amplified from genomic DNA using the immunoSEQ Assay, a bias-controlled multiplex PCR. The study's own analysis went as follows. The number of nucleated cells in each sample was estimated by amplification of reference gene primers within the assay. To quantify the absolute abundance of each unique TCRbeta CDR3 rearrangement, sequence reads were collapsed and filtered. For each sample, productive Simpson clonality was calculated by taking the square root of Simpson's diversity index across productive rearrangements. Imported from immuneACCESS, the table was reduced by TCRdb to in-frame sequences with V and J called. These copies leave out some clones; in studies compared against another copy, an unresolved V gene accounts for under half, and the cause of the remainder is not known. The DNA gave D and trimming, while V, J and clone size come from that table. In all, the sample holds 60,000 to 70,000 clones, and roughly nine tenths of those were seen once. 7.3% of the sample comes from the top ten.

Collaborating institutions collected whole blood in K2EDTA tubes following their own protocols. Collaborator samples were shipped for TCRbeta analysis as frozen whole blood, isolated PBMCs, or DNA extracted from either sample type. The TCR sequence derives from a human donor in a cohort sampled during active COVID-19. The receptor chain draws on TRBV29-1 and TRBJ1-2; TRBD1 fits 9 bases in the junction. The specimen sequenced was peripheral blood. The CDR3 protein: CSVAPGTGNGYTF. DNA sequence: TGCAGCGTGGCACCGGGGACAGGGAATGGCTACACCTTC.